Following are 4 T cell receptor beta chains from one sample sequenced in a study of shared T cell receptors in the human thymus. TCRdb's copy holds only in-frame clones and misses some; the assay was immunoSEQ multiplex PCR. Of about 380,000 clones in the sample, 95% were seen once. Sequencing was carried out using thymocytes. These receptors originate from a human donor.

The chain combines TRBV6-4 with TRBJ2-5; no definite D call. Trimming took 4 bases from V and 3 from J, leaving 12 bases between them. Germline-derived CDR1 and CDR2 are MRHNA and SNTAGT. This CDR3 is built from 14 residues. The CDR3 DNA reads as TGTGCCAGCAGTGTGTTCAGGCGAGAAGAGACCCAGTACTTC. This translates into CASSVFRREETQYF.

The chain recombines TRBV5-6 with TRBJ2-1, with 8 nucleotides matching TRBD1. Germline-derived CDR1 and CDR2 are SGHDT and YYEEEE. The CDR3 length is 16 residues. V was clipped by 3 bases and J by 4 bases; unmatched bases: 9. CDR3 in amino acids: CASSSCTGGRYNEQFF. Here the CDR3 DNA reads TGTGCCAGCAGCTCCTGTACAGGGGGGCGGTACAATGAGCAGTTCTTC.

V is TRBV5-1 and J is TRBJ2-1; 9 bases agree with TRBD2. V was clipped by 6 bases and J by 5 bases; unmatched bases: 12. The CDR3 has 16 amino acids. The germline V gene has CDR1 SGHRS and CDR2 YFSETQ. The CDR3 DNA sequence: TGCGCCAGCACCCGTCCCGGCTTAGCGGGAGACAATGAGCAGTTCTTC. Its protein product is CASTRPGLAGDNEQFF.

This clone appeared a single time. This rearrangement joins TRBV7-8 to TRBJ2-3; 7 nucleotides line up with TRBD2. CDR3 length: 14 amino acids. Germline-derived CDR1 and CDR2 are SGHVS and FQNEAQ. V dropped 7 bases and J dropped 2; count of bases not matched to a gene: 6. The CDR3 DNA reads TGTGCCAGCACTTGGGACTACAACACAGATACGCAGTATTTT. This encodes CASTWDYNTDTQYF.